These 29 T cell receptor beta chains originate from one sample sequenced in a study of blood T cell repertoires in COVID-19. Clones were read by immunoSEQ multiplex PCR, and TCRdb kept only the in-frame ones, dropping some. The sample has some 330,000 clones, roughly four fifths seen once. Specimen: PBMCs or T cells enriched from blood (not recorded which). Receptor source: a woman between 45 and 65 years old who had recovered from COVID-19.

The chain uses TRBV7-2 and TRBJ1-1; D not resolved. The CDR3 contains 14 residues. Trimming removed 1 base from V and 2 bases from J, with 8 bases in between. Germline lookup yields CDR1 SGHTA and CDR2 FQGNSA. As DNA, the CDR3 is TGTGCCAGCAGCTTAGAGTTCGGTAACACTGAAGCTTTCTTT. Encoded protein: CASSLEFGNTEAFF.

The chain is built from TRBV9 and TRBJ2-7, with D possibly being TRBD2 (6 bases). V gave up 4 bases and J gave up 3 bases, with 8 bases separating them. CDR3 length: 12 residues. Looked up from germline, CDR1 is SGDLS and CDR2 is YYNGEE. CDR3 DNA sequence: TGTGCCAGCAGCCGAGCGGGCTACGAGCAGTACTTC. The encoded protein is CASSRAGYEQYF.

In its sample, this clone was seen once. The chain joins TRBV4-2 to TRBJ2-1; D might be TRBD2 (5 bases). The CDR3 contains 13 residues. In germline, CDR1 is LGHNA, CDR2 YNFKEQ. The V end was cut by 4 bases, the J end by 7 bases, with 11 bases between. The CDR3 is CASSLPGENEQFF. DNA for the CDR3: TGTGCCAGCAGCCTTCCTGGGGAGAATGAGCAGTTCTTC.

The genes are TRBV12-3 or TRBV12-4 and TRBJ1-3; D ambiguous. With 8 bases removed from V and 2 bases from J, the gap between germline ends came to 10 bases. The length of the CDR3 is 13 residues. Written as DNA, the CDR3 is TGTGCCAGCGCTCAGGATGCTGGAAACACCATATATTTT. Its protein is CASAQDAGNTIYF.

The V gene is TRBV7-7, the J gene TRBJ2-7, with a possible D match to TRBD1 (6 bases). This CDR3 has 14 residues. The germline V and J ends were trimmed by 5 bases and 4 bases, with 15 bases remaining between them. Germline CDR1 reads SSHAT; CDR2 reads FNYEAQ (reference sequence). The chain's CDR3 is CASSPSGRGYEQYF. The CDR3 region has the DNA TGTGCCAGCAGCCCTAGTGGCAGGGGTTACGAGCAGTACTTC.

The chain employs TRBV4-3 and TRBJ1-2, with TRBD1 matching over 7 bases. The V gene's germline CDR1 is LGHNA and CDR2 YSLEER. The J segment lost 3 bases and the V segment lost 4 bases, leaving 2 bases of the junction unmatched. The CDR3 consists of 13 residues. The CDR3 reads CASSPRGDYGYTF. The CDR3 region has the DNA TGCGCCAGCAGCCCCAGGGGGGACTATGGCTACACCTTC.

The chain's CDR3 is CASSLPGNTEAFF. The CDR3 DNA is TGTGCCAGCAGCTTACCAGGGAACACTGAAGCTTTCTTT. The chain combines TRBV5-5 with TRBJ1-1; no definite D call. This CDR3 spans 13 amino acids. Germline V gene sequence: CDR1 SGHKS, CDR2 YYEKEE (reference sequence). V lost 2 bases to trimming and J lost 1 base, with 6 bases between them. Using reference TRBV5-5 and TRBJ1-1 for the parts outside the CDR3, the full variable domain is DAGVTQSPTHLIKTRGQQVTLRCSPISGHKSVSWYQQVLGQGPQFIFQYYEKEERGRGNFPDRFSARQFPNYSSELNVNALLLGDSALYLCASSLPGNTEAFFGQGTRLTVV.

The DNA of the CDR3 is TGTGCCAGCAGCTTCTTGTCGAGCTCTGGAAACACCATATATTTT. Translating gives CASSFLSSSGNTIYF. The genes are TRBV11-3 and TRBJ1-3, with D unresolved. Per the germline V gene, CDR1 is SGHNT and CDR2 is YENEEA. Trimming pared 3 bases from V and 0 bases from J, leaving 9 bases between. This CDR3 contains 15 residues.

The rearrangement joins TRBV14 to TRBJ2-1; D might be TRBD2 (6 bases). The CDR3 is made up of 17 amino acids. With 0 bases removed from V and 3 bases from J, the gap between germline ends came to 15 bases. Per the germline V gene, CDR1 is SGHDN and CDR2 is FVKESK. The CDR3 loop is CASSQEIRGTSYNEQFF. The CDR3 bases are TGTGCCAGCAGCCAAGAAATTCGGGGGACCAGCTACAATGAGCAGTTCTTC. The full variable domain, rest sourced from reference TRBV14 and TRBJ2-1, is EAGVTQFPSHSVIEKGQTVTLRCDPISGHDNLYWYRRVMGKEIKFLLHFVKESKQDESGMPNNRFLAERTGGTYSTLKVQPAELEDSGVYFCASSQEIRGTSYNEQFFGPGTRLTVL.

This rearrangement joins TRBV10-3 to TRBJ2-6, with 8 bases identical to TRBD1. Germline V gene lookup returns CDR1 ENHRY and CDR2 SYGVKD. The CDR3 length is 16 residues. The junction had 5 bases not matched to a gene; V was cut back by 6 bases and J by 1 base. DNA of the CDR3: TGTGCCATCAGAGGACAGGGACGATCTGGGGCCAACGTCCTGACTTTC. This translates into CAIRGQGRSGANVLTF.

This chain links TRBV6-5 with TRBJ1-3; no reliable D call. V was trimmed by 1 base and J by 3 bases, leaving 10 bases between them. Germline V gives CDR1 MNHEY, CDR2 SVGAGI. The CDR3 length is 15 residues. The CDR3 DNA is TGTGCCAGCAGTTACTTGCGCGCCGATGGAAACACCATATATTTT. Its translation: CASSYLRADGNTIYF.

V is TRBV5-4 and J is TRBJ1-6; weak D call: TRBD1 (5 bases). The CDR3 spans 14 residues. V gave up 0 bases and J gave up 9 bases, with 10 bases separating them. The V gene's germline CDR1 is SGHNT and CDR2 YYREEE (reference sequence). CDR3 loop: CASSLDGGTSPLHF. CDR3 nucleotides: TGTGCCAGCAGCTTGGATGGCGGGACTTCACCCCTCCACTTT.

This sequence joins TRBV5-1 and TRBJ2-7; 11 bases are shared with TRBD1. V was clipped by 3 bases and J by 0 bases; unmatched bases: 2. The V gene's germline CDR1 is SGHRS and CDR2 YFSETQ. The CDR3 is 15 residues long. CDR3 nucleotide sequence: TGCGCCAGCAGCTCCGGGACAGGGGGCTCCTACGAGCAGTACTTC. It translates to CASSSGTGGSYEQYF.

This chain connects TRBV14 to TRBJ1-2; 10 nucleotides line up with TRBD1. After removal of 4 bases from V and 6 bases from J, the junction contained 8 bases not matched to a gene. The length of the CDR3 is 15 residues. Germline V gene data show CDR1 as SGHDN and CDR2 as FVKESK. For the CDR3, the DNA is TGTGCCAGCAGCCGACGGACAGGGGGGTGGGATGGCTACACCTTC. Its protein product is CASSRRTGGWDGYTF.

This clone is a singleton in its sample. The chain has TRBV25-1 and TRBJ2-7, with TRBD2 identical over 12 bases. Germline lookup yields CDR1 MGHDK and CDR2 SYGVNS. There are 17 residues in the CDR3. Trimming took 1 base from V and 4 from J; bases not matched to a gene: 8. As DNA, the CDR3 is TGTGCCAGCAGTGAATTCAGCGGACTAGCGGGGCAATACGAGCAGTACTTC. Translating it yields CASSEFSGLAGQYEQYF.

V gene TRBV7-9 combines with J gene TRBJ1-1; 8 nucleotides match TRBD1. CDR1 is SEHNR and CDR2 is FQNEAQ in the germline V gene (reference sequence). After removal of 0 bases from V and 8 bases from J, the junction contained 2 bases not matched to a gene. This CDR3 has 13 amino acids. In nucleotides, the CDR3 is TGTGCCAGCAGCTTAGCTGGGGACAGGGAAGCTTTCTTT. This translates into CASSLAGDREAFF.

The V call is TRBV7-8, the J call TRBJ1-1, with D unclear. Trimming cost V 5 bases and J 1 base, with 5 bases left between them. The CDR3 covers 12 residues. Germline V gene sequence: CDR1 SGHVS, CDR2 FQNEAQ. CDR3 in DNA: TGTGCCAGCAGCCACACGAACACTGAAGCTTTCTTT. Protein sequence: CASSHTNTEAFF.

This sequence joins TRBV6-2 or TRBV6-3 and TRBJ2-6; possible D gene TRBD1, 5 bases. CDR3 length equals 16 residues. V lost 2 bases, J lost 4 bases, and 12 bases lay in between. The V gene's germline CDR1 is MNHEY and CDR2 SVGEGT. As DNA, the CDR3 is TGTGCCAGCAGTTACGCGACAGTCCCCGGGGCCAACGTCCTGACTTTC. It is translated as CASSYATVPGANVLTF.

The chain couples TRBV18 to TRBJ1-4, with no clear D. The CDR3 runs 15 residues. Per germline, CDR1 KGHSH and CDR2 LQKENI. V was pared by 2 bases and J by 5 bases, with 12 bases between. The CDR3 region is CASSPNSRSNEKLFF. For the CDR3, the DNA is TGTGCCAGCTCACCAAACTCTCGGTCGAATGAAAAACTGTTTTTT.

This clone has just a few counts. The rearrangement links TRBV6-5 to TRBJ1-2; 8 nucleotides align to TRBD1. CDR3 length equals 14 residues. Germline V gene lookup returns CDR1 MNHEY and CDR2 SVGAGI. The trim removed 7 bases at V and 7 bases at J, leaving 11 bases unmatched. The CDR3 protein is CASIKGQGGFGYTF. In nucleotides, the CDR3 is TGTGCCAGCATCAAAGGACAGGGCGGGTTTGGCTACACCTTC.

The chain combines TRBV30 with TRBJ2-3; TRBD2 might be the D (5 bases). Germline V CDR1 and CDR2: GTSNPN, SVGIG (reference sequence). With 4 bases removed from V and 1 base from J, the gap between germline ends came to 21 bases. The CDR3 runs to 17 residues. The CDR3, as DNA: TGTGCCTGGACGGGGTGGTCTCGGGCGGAGCGCACAGATACGCAGTATTTT. Its protein product is CAWTGWSRAERTDTQYF.

This clone was recorded at least ten times. V and J are TRBV7-2 and TRBJ1-5; D gene ambiguous. The CDR3 sequence is 12 residues long. The germline V and J ends were trimmed by 5 bases and 7 bases, with 9 bases remaining between them. In germline, CDR1 is SGHTA, CDR2 FQGNSA. CDR3 nucleotides: TGTGCCAGCAGCCCCCCGAGGCAGCCCCAGCATTTT. Translating gives CASSPPRQPQHF.

The chain recombines TRBV12-3 or TRBV12-4 with TRBJ1-2; D may be TRBD1 (6 bases). V gave up 6 bases and J gave up 6 bases, with 14 bases separating them. The CDR3 has 13 residues. In DNA, the CDR3 is TGTGCCAGCAGGCGACAGGTCCGGAATGGCTACACCTTC. Translated, it gives CASRRQVRNGYTF.

This clone was observed a handful of times. CDR3 sequence reads: CATTRQGYDYEQYF. The CDR3 DNA sequence: TGTGCCACGACACGACAGGGATACGACTACGAGCAGTACTTC. This chain uses TRBV10-3 with TRBJ2-7; TRBD1 aligns across 7 bases. CDR1 ENHRY and CDR2 SYGVKD come from the germline V gene. The CDR3 covers 14 residues. V trimming: 10 bases; J trimming: 3 bases; junction bases outside the gene matches: 12.

Remarks on this clone: Sequence at one end of the junction differs from germline and may be a read error. The chain has TRBV7-2 and TRBJ1-2; 7 nucleotides match TRBD1. The CDR3 loop spans 12 amino acids. Germline CDR1 reads SGHTA; CDR2 reads FQGNSA. The CDR3 nucleotides are TGTGCCAGCAGTCAATCGACCCCCGGGACAGCCTTC. Residues: CASSQSTPGTAF.

This clone came up once. The chain carries TRBV4-3 and TRBJ2-2; 10 bases are a match to TRBD2. The length of the CDR3 is 17 residues. The germline gives CDR1 LGHNA, CDR2 YSLEER. V shed 0 bases and J 6 bases; nucleotides not matched to a gene: 7. The CDR3 DNA reads TGCGCCAGCAGCCAAGAAGTGGCTAGCGGGAGTGCCGGGGAGCTGTTTTTT. Protein: CASSQEVASGSAGELFF.

V is TRBV9 and J is TRBJ2-2, with D unresolved. Trimming took off 4 bases at V and 6 bases at J, with 16 bases between the two ends. The germline gives CDR1 SGDLS, CDR2 YYNGEE. This CDR3 is 15 amino acids long. In DNA form, the CDR3 reads TGTGCCAGCAGCTATAGCACCGGTCCCGCCGGGGAGCTGTTTTTT. This codes for CASSYSTGPAGELFF.

The chain joins TRBV19 to TRBJ1-4; unclear D gene. V was shortened by 5 bases and J by 4 bases, with 8 bases between the two germline ends. The CDR3 is 13 amino acids. Per germline, CDR1 LNHDA and CDR2 SQIVND (reference sequence). The CDR3 spells CASSDIVNEKLFF. The CDR3 DNA sequence: TGTGCCAGTAGTGATATAGTTAATGAAAAACTGTTTTTT.

V gene TRBV9 combines with J gene TRBJ1-6; D call uncertain. V lost 2 bases to trimming and J lost 4 bases, with 13 bases between them. Per germline, CDR1 SGDLS and CDR2 YYNGEE. CDR3 size: 16 residues. CDR3 loop: CASSVNPAGYNSPLHF. The CDR3 DNA sequence: TGTGCCAGCAGCGTTAATCCAGCGGGGTATAATTCACCCCTCCACTTT.